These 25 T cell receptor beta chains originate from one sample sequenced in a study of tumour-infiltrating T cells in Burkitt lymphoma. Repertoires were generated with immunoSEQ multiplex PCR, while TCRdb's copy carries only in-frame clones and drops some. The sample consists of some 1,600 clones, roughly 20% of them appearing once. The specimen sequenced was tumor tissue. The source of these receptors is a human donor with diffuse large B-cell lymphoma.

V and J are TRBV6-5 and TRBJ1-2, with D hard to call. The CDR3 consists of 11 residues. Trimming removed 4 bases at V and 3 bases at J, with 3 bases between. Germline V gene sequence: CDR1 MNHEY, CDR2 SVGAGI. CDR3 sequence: CASSSDYGYTF. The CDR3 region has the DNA TGTGCCAGCAGTTCGGACTATGGCTACACCTTC.

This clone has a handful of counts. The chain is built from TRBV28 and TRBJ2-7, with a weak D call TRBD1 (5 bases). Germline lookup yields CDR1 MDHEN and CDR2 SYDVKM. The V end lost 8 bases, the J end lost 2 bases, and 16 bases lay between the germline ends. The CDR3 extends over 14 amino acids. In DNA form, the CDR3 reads TGTGCCAGCCACTCGACAGATGCGACCTACGAGCAGTACTTC. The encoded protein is CASHSTDATYEQYF.

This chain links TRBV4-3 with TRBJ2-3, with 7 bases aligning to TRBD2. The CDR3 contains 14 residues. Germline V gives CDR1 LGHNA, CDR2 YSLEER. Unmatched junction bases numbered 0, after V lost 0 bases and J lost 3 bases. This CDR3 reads CASSQEGGTDTQYF. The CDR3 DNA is TGCGCCAGCAGCCAAGAGGGAGGGACAGATACGCAGTATTTT.

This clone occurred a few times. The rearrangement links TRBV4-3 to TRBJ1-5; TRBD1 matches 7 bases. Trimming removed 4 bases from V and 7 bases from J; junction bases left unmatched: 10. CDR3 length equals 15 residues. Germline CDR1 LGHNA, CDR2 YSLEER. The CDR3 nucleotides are TGCGCCAGCAGCCCAGACAGGGAAAGACGGCAGCCCCAGCATTTT. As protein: CASSPDRERRQPQHF.

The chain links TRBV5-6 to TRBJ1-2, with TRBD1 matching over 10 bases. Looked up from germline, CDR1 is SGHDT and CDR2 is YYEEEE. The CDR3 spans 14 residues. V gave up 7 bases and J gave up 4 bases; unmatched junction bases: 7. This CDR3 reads CASQSGTGVYGYTF. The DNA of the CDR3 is TGTGCCAGCCAAAGCGGGACAGGGGTCTATGGCTACACCTTC.

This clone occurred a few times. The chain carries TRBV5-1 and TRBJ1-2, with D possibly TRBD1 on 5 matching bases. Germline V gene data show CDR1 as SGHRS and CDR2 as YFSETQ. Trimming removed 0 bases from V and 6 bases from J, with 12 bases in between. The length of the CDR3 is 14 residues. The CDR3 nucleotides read TGCGCCAGCAGCTTGGCCACAGGCGGCGATGGCTACACCTTC. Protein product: CASSLATGGDGYTF.

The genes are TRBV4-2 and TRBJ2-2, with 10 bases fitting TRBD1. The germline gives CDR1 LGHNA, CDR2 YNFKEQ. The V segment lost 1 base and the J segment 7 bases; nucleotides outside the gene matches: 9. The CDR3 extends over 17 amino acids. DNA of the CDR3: TGTGCCAGCAGCCAAGTGCCCCCGGGGACAGGGGACGGGGAGCTGTTTTTT. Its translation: CASSQVPPGTGDGELFF.

CDR3 in amino acids: CATGQGRYPGANVLTF. The CDR3 DNA is TGTGCCACCGGACAGGGGAGATACCCTGGGGCCAACGTCCTGACTTTC. The chain links TRBV27 to TRBJ2-6, with 9 bases aligning to TRBD1. The CDR3 loop spans 16 amino acids. J gave up 2 bases and V 10 bases, and 9 bases lay outside the gene matches. The V gene's germline CDR1 is MNHEY and CDR2 SMNVEV (reference sequence).

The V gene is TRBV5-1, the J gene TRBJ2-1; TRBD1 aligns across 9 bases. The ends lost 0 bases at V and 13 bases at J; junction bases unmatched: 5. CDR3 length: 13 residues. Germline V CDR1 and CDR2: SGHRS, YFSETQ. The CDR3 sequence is CASSLEQGALQFF. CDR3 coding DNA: TGCGCCAGCAGCTTGGAACAGGGGGCCCTACAGTTCTTC.

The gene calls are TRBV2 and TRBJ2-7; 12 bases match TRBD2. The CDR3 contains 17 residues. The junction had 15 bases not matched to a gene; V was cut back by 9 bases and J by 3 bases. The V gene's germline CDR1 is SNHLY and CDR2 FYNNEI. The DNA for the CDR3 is TGTGCCAGTTGGGACAGAGCTTTGACTAGCGGGAGCTACGAGCAGTACTTC. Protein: CASWDRALTSGSYEQYF.

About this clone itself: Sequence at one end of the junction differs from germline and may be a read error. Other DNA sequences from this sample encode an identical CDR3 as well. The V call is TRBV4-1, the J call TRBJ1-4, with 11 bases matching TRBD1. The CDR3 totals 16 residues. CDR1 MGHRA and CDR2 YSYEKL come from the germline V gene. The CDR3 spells CASSPIHGDRGEKLFF. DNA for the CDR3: TGCGCTAGCAGCCCAATACATGGGGACAGGGGGGAAAAACTGTTTTTT.

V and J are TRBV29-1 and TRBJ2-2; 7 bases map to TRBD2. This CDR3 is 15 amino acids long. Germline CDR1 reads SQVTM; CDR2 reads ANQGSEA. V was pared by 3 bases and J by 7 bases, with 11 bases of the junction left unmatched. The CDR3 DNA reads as TGCAGCGTTGATGGGCGGGAGTTGTTGGGCGGGGAGCTGTTTTTT. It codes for CSVDGRELLGGELFF.

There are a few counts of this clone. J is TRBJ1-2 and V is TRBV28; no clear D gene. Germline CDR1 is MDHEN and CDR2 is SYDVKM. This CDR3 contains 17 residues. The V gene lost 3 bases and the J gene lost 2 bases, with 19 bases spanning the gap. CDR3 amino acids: CASSFPSLSAANYGYTF. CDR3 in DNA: TGTGCCAGCAGTTTCCCCTCCCTATCAGCGGCCAACTATGGCTACACCTTC.

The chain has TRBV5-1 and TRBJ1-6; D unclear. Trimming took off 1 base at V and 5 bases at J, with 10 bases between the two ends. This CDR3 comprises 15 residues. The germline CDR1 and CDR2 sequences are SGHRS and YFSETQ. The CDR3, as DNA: TGCGCCAGCAGCTTGTATGTTTCGGATAATTCACCCCTCCACTTT. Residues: CASSLYVSDNSPLHF.

The CDR3 here is CASSTSGRRETQYF. CDR3 bases: TGTGCCAGCAGCACTAGCGGGAGAAGGGAGACCCAGTACTTC. The rearrangement joins TRBV4-2 to TRBJ2-5; 11 bases map to TRBD2. In germline, CDR1 is LGHNA, CDR2 YNFKEQ. J lost 5 bases, V lost 5 bases, and 4 bases had no gene match. The CDR3 loop spans 14 amino acids.

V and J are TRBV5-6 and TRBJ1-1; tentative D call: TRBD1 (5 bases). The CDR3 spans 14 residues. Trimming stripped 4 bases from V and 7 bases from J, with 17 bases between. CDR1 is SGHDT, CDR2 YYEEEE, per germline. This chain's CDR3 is CASSAERQYGEAFF. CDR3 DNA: TGTGCCAGCAGCGCAGAACGACAGTACGGTGAAGCTTTCTTT.

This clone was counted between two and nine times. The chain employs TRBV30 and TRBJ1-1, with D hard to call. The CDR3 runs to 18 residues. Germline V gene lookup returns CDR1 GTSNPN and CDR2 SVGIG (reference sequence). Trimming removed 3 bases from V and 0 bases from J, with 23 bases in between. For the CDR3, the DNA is TGTGCCTGGAGGGCCTGGCCCATCCGGACGGCGGTGAACACTGAAGCTTTCTTT. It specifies CAWRAWPIRTAVNTEAFF.

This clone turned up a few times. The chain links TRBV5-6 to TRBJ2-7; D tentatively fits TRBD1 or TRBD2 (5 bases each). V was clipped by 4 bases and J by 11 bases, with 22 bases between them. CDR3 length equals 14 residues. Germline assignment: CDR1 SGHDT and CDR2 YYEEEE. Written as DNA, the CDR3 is TGTGCCAGCAGCCTTTTTCGGGGCCTTCCGTACGAGTACTTC. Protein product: CASSLFRGLPYEYF.

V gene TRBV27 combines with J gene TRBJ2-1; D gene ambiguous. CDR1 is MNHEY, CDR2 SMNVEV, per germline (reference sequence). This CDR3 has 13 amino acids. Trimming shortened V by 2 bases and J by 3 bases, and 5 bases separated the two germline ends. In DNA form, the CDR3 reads TGTGCCAGCAGTTTAACTGACTACAATGAGCAGTTCTTC. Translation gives CASSLTDYNEQFF.

The CDR3 here is CASSEAGDLYEQYF. In nucleotides, the CDR3 is TGTGCCAGCAGTGAGGCGGGGGACCTATACGAGCAGTACTTC. This rearrangement joins TRBV21-1 to TRBJ2-7; the table's D call, TRBD2, was not checked against the DNA. TRBV21-1 is annotated as a pseudogene. The CDR3 contains 14 residues.

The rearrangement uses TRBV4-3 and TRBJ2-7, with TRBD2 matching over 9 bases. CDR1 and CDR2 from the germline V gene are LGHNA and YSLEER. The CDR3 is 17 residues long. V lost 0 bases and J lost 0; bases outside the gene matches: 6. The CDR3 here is CASSQEVEREDSYEQYF. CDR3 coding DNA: TGCGCCAGCAGCCAAGAAGTCGAGCGGGAGGACTCCTACGAGCAGTACTTC.

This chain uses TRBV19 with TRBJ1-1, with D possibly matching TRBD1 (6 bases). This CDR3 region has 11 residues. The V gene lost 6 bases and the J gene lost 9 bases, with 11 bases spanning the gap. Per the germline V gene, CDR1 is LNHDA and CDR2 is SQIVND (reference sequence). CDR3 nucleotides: TGTGCCAGTAGGGACAGTCTCAAAGCTTTCTTT. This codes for CASRDSLKAFF.

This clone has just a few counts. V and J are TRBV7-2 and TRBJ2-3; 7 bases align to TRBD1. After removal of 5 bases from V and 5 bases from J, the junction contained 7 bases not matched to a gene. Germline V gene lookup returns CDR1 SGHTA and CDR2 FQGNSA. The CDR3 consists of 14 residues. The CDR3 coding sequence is TGTGCCAGCAGCACGACAGGGAGTCGAGATACGCAGTATTTT. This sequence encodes CASSTTGSRDTQYF. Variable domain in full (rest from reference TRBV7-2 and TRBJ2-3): GAGVSQSPSNKVTEKGKDVELRCDPISGHTALYWYRQSLGQGLEFLIYFQGNSAPDKSGLPSDRFSAERTGGSVSTLTIQRTQQEDSAVYLCASSTTGSRDTQYFGPGTRLTVL.

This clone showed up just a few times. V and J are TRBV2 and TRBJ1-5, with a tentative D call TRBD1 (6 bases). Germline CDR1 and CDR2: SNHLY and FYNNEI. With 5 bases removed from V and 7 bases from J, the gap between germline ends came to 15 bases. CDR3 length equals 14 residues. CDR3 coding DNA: TGTGCCAGCAGTTTTGGGGGGGCCGGCCAGCCCCAGCATTTT. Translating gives CASSFGGAGQPQHF.

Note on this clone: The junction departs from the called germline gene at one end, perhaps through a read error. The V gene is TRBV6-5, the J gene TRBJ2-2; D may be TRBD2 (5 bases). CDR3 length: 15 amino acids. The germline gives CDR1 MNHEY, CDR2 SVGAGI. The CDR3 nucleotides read TGTGCCAGCAGTCAGCCCCCAGGAGGTACCGGAGAGCTGTTTTTT. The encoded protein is CASSQPPGGTGELFF.